Below, 27 T cell receptor beta chains from the same sample are listed, as sequenced in a study of cytomegalovirus exposure and HLA in healthy donors (dated by TCRdb to 2017 to 2019). Library preparation was by the immunoSEQ multiplex PCR assay. A mixture of 60 forward primers for TCR Vbeta segments and 13 reverse primers for TCR Jbeta segments was used in the multiplex PCR. TCRdb mirrors the immuneACCESS table, restricted to in-frame sequences. Some clones are absent from its copies; in checked studies, under half trace to an unresolved V gene, and the reason for the others is unknown. The sample yields approximately 110,000 clones; around 80% were counted once. Approximately 1% of the sample is in the top ten clones. Sequencing was done on a sample of PBMCs. The receptors here all came from a woman aged 25 to 39 in good health and CMV-seronegative.

This chain links TRBV15 with TRBJ2-7, with 7 bases that match TRBD1. Germline lookup yields CDR1 LNHNV and CDR2 YYDKDF (reference sequence). There are 14 residues in the CDR3. V lost 2 bases, J lost 4 bases, and 5 bases stayed unmatched. Here the CDR3 DNA reads TGTGCCACCAGCAGACGACAGGGAAAATACGAGCAGTACTTC. Its translation is CATSRRQGKYEQYF.

CDR3 sequence (DNA): TGTGCCAGCAGTTACACCAGTGGACAGGGGGAGACCCAGTACTTC. Its translation: CASSYTSGQGETQYF. The chain combines TRBV6-5 with TRBJ2-5; the match to TRBD1 covers 9 bases. The germline V gene encodes CDR1 MNHEY and CDR2 SVGAGI. The CDR3 has 15 amino acids. After removal of 2 bases from V and 5 bases from J, the junction contained 6 bases not matched to a gene.

The J gene is TRBJ2-7, the V gene TRBV4-3; 8 positions match TRBD1. Germline lookup yields CDR1 LGHNA and CDR2 YSLEER. Trimming took 0 bases from V and 1 from J; bases not matched to a gene: 2. The CDR3 loop spans 15 amino acids. The CDR3 bases are TGCGCCAGCAGCCAAGATCGGGACAGGTCCTACGAGCAGTACTTC. Translating gives CASSQDRDRSYEQYF.

The genes are TRBV2 and TRBJ2-7; possible D gene TRBD2, 6 bases. The CDR3 consists of 13 residues. V was trimmed by 8 bases and J by 2 bases, leaving 13 bases between them. The germline V gene has CDR1 SNHLY and CDR2 FYNNEI. The CDR3 bases are TGTGCCAGCCAAGGGGACTTACCCTACGAGCAGTACTTC. Encoded protein: CASQGDLPYEQYF.

CDR3 region: CASSWTGGAPEAFF. For the CDR3, the DNA is TGTGCCAGCAGTTGGACAGGGGGCGCCCCTGAAGCTTTCTTT. The chain joins TRBV28 to TRBJ1-1; the match to TRBD1 covers 11 bases. The CDR3 consists of 14 residues. V dropped 4 bases and J dropped 6; count of bases not matched to a gene: 4. Germline CDR1 MDHEN, CDR2 SYDVKM.

V usage is TRBV4-2 and J usage is TRBJ2-1; perhaps TRBD1 as D (5 bases). With 0 bases removed from V and 3 bases from J, the gap between germline ends came to 9 bases. Per the germline V gene, CDR1 is LGHNA and CDR2 is YNFKEQ. The CDR3 runs 15 residues. CDR3 region: CASSQDQTDYNEQFF. The CDR3 DNA is TGTGCCAGCAGCCAAGATCAGACAGACTACAATGAGCAGTTCTTC.

This clone occurred once. The chain uses TRBV11-2 and TRBJ2-5; 9 nucleotides line up with TRBD1. J gave up 5 bases and V 3 bases, and 1 base lay outside the gene matches. The germline CDR1 and CDR2 sequences are SGHAT and FQNNGV. This CDR3 has 13 amino acids. This CDR3 reads CASSFGTGETQYF. Here the CDR3 DNA reads TGTGCCAGCAGCTTTGGGACAGGGGAGACCCAGTACTTC.

CDR3 nucleotides: TGTGCCAGCAGGGGGACAGTAGATGGCTACACCTTC. Translating gives CASRGTVDGYTF. This chain uses TRBV6-6 with TRBJ1-2, with 7 positions matching TRBD1. Trimming cost V 6 bases and J 6 bases; bases outside gene matches: 4. The CDR3 totals 12 residues. Germline-derived CDR1 and CDR2 are MNHNY and SVGAGI (reference sequence).

CDR3 sequence: CASILLRGGTEAFF. The CDR3 DNA reads as TGTGCCAGCATCCTCCTTAGGGGGGGCACTGAAGCTTTCTTT. The V gene is TRBV6-6, the J gene TRBJ1-1, with D perhaps TRBD1 (6 bases). This CDR3 is built from 14 residues. The germline CDR1 and CDR2 sequences are MNHNY and SVGAGI (reference sequence). Deletions cut 7 bases from V and 4 bases from J, with 16 bases between.

On this clone: Other DNA sequences of this sample code for an identical CDR3. V and J are TRBV7-9 and TRBJ1-1; D is undetermined. V lost 5 bases to trimming and J lost 1 base, with 8 bases between them. Looked up from germline, CDR1 is SEHNR and CDR2 is FQNEAQ (reference sequence). The CDR3 spans 13 residues. This CDR3 reads CASSPPGNTEAFF. CDR3 nucleotide sequence: TGTGCCAGCAGCCCCCCCGGGAACACTGAAGCTTTCTTT.

The chain employs TRBV25-1 and TRBJ1-1, with TRBD1 matching 7 bases. The CDR3 has 15 residues. Germline CDR1 reads MGHDK; CDR2 reads SYGVNS. V lost 0 bases to trimming and J lost 4 bases; unmatched junction nucleotides: 5. The CDR3 DNA sequence: TGTGCCAGCAGTGAATATCCAGGGGGTGTCACTGAAGCTTTCTTT. Translating it yields CASSEYPGGVTEAFF.

The V call is TRBV7-9, the J call TRBJ2-1; 9 bases fit TRBD2. Germline CDR1 SEHNR, CDR2 FQNEAQ (reference sequence). The J segment lost 7 bases and the V segment lost 5 bases, leaving 12 bases of the junction unmatched. The CDR3 extends over 16 amino acids. For the CDR3, the DNA is TGTGCCAGCAGCCACTCTCTGCGGGGGGGCGGAAATGAGCAGTTCTTC. The encoded protein is CASSHSLRGGGNEQFF.

The gene calls are TRBV10-1 and TRBJ2-7; D might be TRBD1 (5 bases). Per germline, CDR1 WNHNN and CDR2 SYGVQD (reference sequence). This CDR3 is 14 amino acids long. V lost 2 bases to trimming and J lost 1 base, with 9 bases between them. The CDR3 region is CASSEIQGSYEQYF. The CDR3 DNA sequence: TGCGCCAGCAGTGAGATCCAGGGATCCTACGAGCAGTACTTC.

The V and J genes are TRBV6-5 and TRBJ1-2; 10 nucleotides match TRBD1. Germline CDR1 and CDR2: MNHEY and SVGAGI. Trimming removed 2 bases from V and 4 bases from J; junction bases left unmatched: 4. This CDR3 is 15 amino acids long. The CDR3 reads CASSYRDRGLYGYTF. The CDR3 DNA sequence: TGTGCCAGCAGTTACCGGGACAGGGGACTCTATGGCTACACCTTC.

The chain employs TRBV7-2 and TRBJ1-1; no clear D. The CDR3 is made up of 12 amino acids. The V end was cut by 5 bases, the J end by 4 bases, with 8 bases between. Per the germline V gene, CDR1 is SGHTA and CDR2 is FQGNSA. This CDR3 is CASSLQLTEAFF. The DNA of the CDR3 is TGTGCCAGCAGCCTACAGCTCACTGAAGCTTTCTTT.

CDR3 loop: CASSLDRASYEQYF. In DNA, the CDR3 is TGTGCCAGCAGTCTGGACAGGGCATCCTACGAGCAGTACTTC. The chain combines TRBV5-8 with TRBJ2-7; 8 nucleotides line up with TRBD1. V shed 5 bases and J 1 base; nucleotides not matched to a gene: 5. Germline CDR1 reads SGHTS; CDR2 reads YDEGEE. This CDR3 contains 14 residues. Full variable domain (rest looked up from reference TRBV5-8 and TRBJ2-7): EAGVTQSPTHLIKTRGQQATLRCSPISGHTSVYWYQQALGLGLQFLLWYDEGEERNRGNFPPRFSGRQFPNYSSELNVNALELEDSALYLCASSLDRASYEQYFGPGTRLTVT.

The chain is built from TRBV7-9 and TRBJ2-1, with TRBD2 identical over 14 bases. The CDR3 runs to 19 residues. V shed 3 bases and J 5 bases; nucleotides not matched to a gene: 12. The V gene's germline CDR1 is SEHNR and CDR2 FQNEAQ (reference sequence). CDR3 DNA: TGTGCCAGCAGCTTCCTATTGGGACTAGCGGGAGCGGGTGACAATGAGCAGTTCTTC. Encoded protein: CASSFLLGLAGAGDNEQFF.

This clone was seen once. The chain employs TRBV2 and TRBJ2-7; TRBD1 matches at 9 bases. Germline CDR1 SNHLY, CDR2 FYNNEI. V was clipped by 2 bases and J by 3 bases; unmatched bases: 11. The CDR3 extends over 17 amino acids. The CDR3 DNA reads as TGTGCCAGCAGTGAACACGCCCTGGGACAGGGAGTCTACGAGCAGTACTTC. Translated, it gives CASSEHALGQGVYEQYF.

The chain has TRBV4-1 and TRBJ2-5, with 8 bases fitting TRBD2. The J call may be faulty, since TRBJ2-7 better matches the DNA end. This CDR3 has 14 amino acids. Germline V CDR1 and CDR2: MGHRA, YSYEKL. In nucleotides, the CDR3 is TGCGCCAGCAGTCCCGGGGGGGCCGGGTACGAGCAGTACTTC. Its translation: CASSPGGAGYEQYF.

This clone was found once. The V gene is TRBV7-2, the J gene TRBJ1-2, with 9 positions matching TRBD1. The CDR3 loop spans 17 amino acids. Germline assignment: CDR1 SGHTA and CDR2 FQGNSA. Trimming removed 5 bases from V and 4 bases from J; junction bases left unmatched: 14. The chain's CDR3 is CASSTGQGMANPYGYTF. The CDR3 nucleotides are TGTGCCAGCAGCACCGGACAGGGGATGGCGAACCCCTATGGCTACACCTTC.

The chain uses TRBV18 and TRBJ1-2; 9 bases map to TRBD1. V shed 8 bases, J shed 7 bases, and the junction held 11 bases outside the gene matches. Germline V gives CDR1 KGHSH, CDR2 LQKENI. The CDR3 covers 14 residues. CDR3 sequence: CASTGQGYSRGYTF. In nucleotides, the CDR3 is TGTGCCAGCACAGGACAGGGGTATTCTCGTGGCTACACCTTC.

The J gene is TRBJ1-6, the V gene TRBV30; D is perhaps TRBD1 (5 bases). The CDR3 totals 15 residues. CDR1 is GTSNPN and CDR2 is SVGIG in the germline V gene (reference sequence). V was pared by 6 bases and J by 1 base, with 13 bases between. CDR3 amino acids: CACRPGLSYNSPLHF. For the CDR3, the DNA is TGTGCCTGTCGCCCAGGGTTATCCTATAATTCACCCCTCCACTTT.

This rearrangement joins TRBV19 to TRBJ2-5, with 9 bases matching TRBD1. The J call is in doubt because the DNA end fits TRBJ2-7 better. CDR1 LNHDA and CDR2 SQIVND come from the germline V gene (reference sequence). This CDR3 region has 14 residues. The CDR3 nucleotides read TGTGCCAGTAGTATGGGACAGGGCCCCTACGAGCAGTACTTC. Protein product: CASSMGQGPYEQYF.

CDR3 nucleotides: TGTGCCAGCAGCTTAGGCGGGGAGGGGTTCCATGAGCAGTTCTTC. Protein: CASSLGGEGFHEQFF. The J gene is TRBJ2-1, the V gene TRBV7-9, with 7 nucleotides matching TRBD2. Germline V lookup: CDR1 SEHNR, CDR2 FQNEAQ (reference sequence). CDR3 size: 15 residues. V was clipped by 1 base and J by 8 bases; unmatched bases: 8.

This clone occurred once. V usage is TRBV28 and J usage is TRBJ1-2; the match to TRBD1 covers 8 bases. Looked up from germline, CDR1 is MDHEN and CDR2 is SYDVKM. This CDR3 contains 15 residues. The V and J ends lost 5 bases and 1 base, in that order; junction bases with no gene match: 6. CDR3 region: CASSTPGQDNYGYTF. The CDR3 DNA reads as TGTGCCAGCAGTACGCCGGGACAGGATAACTATGGCTACACCTTC.

The chain combines TRBV21-1 with TRBJ1-5; TRBD1 was called by the table and not checked on the DNA. TRBV21-1 counts as a pseudogene. The CDR3 spans 20 residues. CDR3 region: CASSPRPGQGVGYSNQPQHF. In DNA form, the CDR3 reads TGTGCCAGCAGCCCCCGGCCGGGGCAGGGGGTAGGATATAGCAATCAGCCCCAGCATTTT.

The gene calls are TRBV7-7 and TRBJ1-6; 7 positions agree with TRBD1. The CDR3 is made up of 16 amino acids. Looked up from germline, CDR1 is SSHAT and CDR2 is FNYEAQ (reference sequence). The CDR3 sequence: CARTGPGGPYNSPLHF. In DNA form, the CDR3 reads TGTGCTAGGACAGGCCCGGGCGGGCCCTATAATTCACCCCTCCACTTT.